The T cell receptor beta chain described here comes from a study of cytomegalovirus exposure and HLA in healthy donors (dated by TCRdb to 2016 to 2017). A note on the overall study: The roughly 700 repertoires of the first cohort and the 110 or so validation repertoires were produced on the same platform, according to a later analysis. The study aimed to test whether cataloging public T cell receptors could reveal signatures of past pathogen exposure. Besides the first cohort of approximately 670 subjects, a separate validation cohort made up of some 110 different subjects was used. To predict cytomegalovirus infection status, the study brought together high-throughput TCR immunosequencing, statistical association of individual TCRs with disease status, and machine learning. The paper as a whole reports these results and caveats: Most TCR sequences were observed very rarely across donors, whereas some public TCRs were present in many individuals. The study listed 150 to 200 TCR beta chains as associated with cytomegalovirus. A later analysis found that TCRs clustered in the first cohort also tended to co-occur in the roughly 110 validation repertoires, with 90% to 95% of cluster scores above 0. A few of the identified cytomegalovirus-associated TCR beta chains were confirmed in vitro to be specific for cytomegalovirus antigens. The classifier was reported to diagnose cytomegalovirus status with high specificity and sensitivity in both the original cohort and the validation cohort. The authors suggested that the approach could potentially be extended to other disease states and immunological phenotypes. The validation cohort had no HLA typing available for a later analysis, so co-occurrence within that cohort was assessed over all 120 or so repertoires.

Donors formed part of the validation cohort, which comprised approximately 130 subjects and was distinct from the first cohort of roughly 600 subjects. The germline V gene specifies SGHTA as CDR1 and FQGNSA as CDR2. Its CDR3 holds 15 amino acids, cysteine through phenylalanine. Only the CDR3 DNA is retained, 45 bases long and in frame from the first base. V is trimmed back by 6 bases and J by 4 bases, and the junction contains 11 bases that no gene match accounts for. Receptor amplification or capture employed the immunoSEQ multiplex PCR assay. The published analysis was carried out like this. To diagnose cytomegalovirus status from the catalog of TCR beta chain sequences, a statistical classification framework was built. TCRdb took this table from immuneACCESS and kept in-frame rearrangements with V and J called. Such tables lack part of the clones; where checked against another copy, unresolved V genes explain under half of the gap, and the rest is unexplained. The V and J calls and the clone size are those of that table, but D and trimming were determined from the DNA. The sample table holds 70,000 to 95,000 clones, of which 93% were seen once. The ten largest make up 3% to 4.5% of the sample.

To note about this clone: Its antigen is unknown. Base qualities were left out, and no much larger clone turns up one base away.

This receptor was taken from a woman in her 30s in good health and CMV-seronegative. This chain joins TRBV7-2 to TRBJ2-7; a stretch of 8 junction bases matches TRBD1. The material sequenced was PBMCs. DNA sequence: TGTGCCAGCAGTAAACAGGCAGGGGGCAAGTACGAGCAGTACTTC. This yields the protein CASSKQAGGKYEQYF.